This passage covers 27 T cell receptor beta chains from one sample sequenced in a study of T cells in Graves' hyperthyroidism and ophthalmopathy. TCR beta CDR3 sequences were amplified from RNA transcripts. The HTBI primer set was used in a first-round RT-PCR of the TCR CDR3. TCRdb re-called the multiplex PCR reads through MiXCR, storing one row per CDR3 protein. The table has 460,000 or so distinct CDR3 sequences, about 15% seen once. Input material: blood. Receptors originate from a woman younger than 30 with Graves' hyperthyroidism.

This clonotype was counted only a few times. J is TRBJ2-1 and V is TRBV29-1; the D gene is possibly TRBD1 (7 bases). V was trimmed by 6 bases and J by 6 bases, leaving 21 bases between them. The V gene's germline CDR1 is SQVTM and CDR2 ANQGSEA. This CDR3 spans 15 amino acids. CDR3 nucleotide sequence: TGCAGCGTCCCTCCTGGGGCAGGGGGAGGCAATGAGCAGTTCTTC. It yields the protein CSVPPGAGGGNEQFF.

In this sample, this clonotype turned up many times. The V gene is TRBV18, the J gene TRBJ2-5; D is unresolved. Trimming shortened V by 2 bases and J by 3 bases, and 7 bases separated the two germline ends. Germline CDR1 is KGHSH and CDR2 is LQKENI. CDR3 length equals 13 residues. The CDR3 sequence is CASSPSPEETQYF. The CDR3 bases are TGTGCCAGCTCACCATCGCCTGAAGAGACCCAGTACTTC.

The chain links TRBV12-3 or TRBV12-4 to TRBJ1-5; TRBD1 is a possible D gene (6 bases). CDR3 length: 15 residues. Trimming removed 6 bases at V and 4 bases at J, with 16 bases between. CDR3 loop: CASRYAGARNQPQHF. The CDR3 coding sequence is TGTGCCAGCAGATACGCGGGGGCAAGGAATCAGCCCCAGCATTTT.

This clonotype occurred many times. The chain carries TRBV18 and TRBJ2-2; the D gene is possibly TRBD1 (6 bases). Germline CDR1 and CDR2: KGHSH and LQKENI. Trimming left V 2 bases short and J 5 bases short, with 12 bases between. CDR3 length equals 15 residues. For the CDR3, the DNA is TGTGCCAGCTCACCAGCCGGGACAAATACCGGGGAGCTGTTTTTT. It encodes CASSPAGTNTGELFF.

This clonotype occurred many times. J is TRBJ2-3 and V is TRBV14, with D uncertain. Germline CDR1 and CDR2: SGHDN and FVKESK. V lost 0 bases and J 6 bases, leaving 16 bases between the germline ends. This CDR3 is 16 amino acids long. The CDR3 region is CASSQDDTLLVDTQYF. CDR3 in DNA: TGTGCCAGCAGCCAAGACGACACTTTGTTGGTGGATACGCAGTATTTT.

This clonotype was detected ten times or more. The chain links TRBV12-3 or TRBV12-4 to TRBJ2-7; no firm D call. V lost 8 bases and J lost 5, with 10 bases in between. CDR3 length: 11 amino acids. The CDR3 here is CASSNYDEQYF. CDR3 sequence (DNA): TGTGCCAGCTCCAACTATGACGAGCAGTACTTC.

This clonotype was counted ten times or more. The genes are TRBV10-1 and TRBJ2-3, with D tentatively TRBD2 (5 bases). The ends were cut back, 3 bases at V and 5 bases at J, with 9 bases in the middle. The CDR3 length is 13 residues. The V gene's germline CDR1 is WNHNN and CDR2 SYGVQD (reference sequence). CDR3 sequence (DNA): TGCGCCAGCAGTGACAGGAGGATAGATACGCAGTATTTT. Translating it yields CASSDRRIDTQYF.

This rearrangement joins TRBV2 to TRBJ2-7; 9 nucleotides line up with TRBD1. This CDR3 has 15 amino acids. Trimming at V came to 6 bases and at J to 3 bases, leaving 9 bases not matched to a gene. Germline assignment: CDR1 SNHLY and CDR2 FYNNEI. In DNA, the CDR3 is TGTGCCAGCAGCTTGGGGACAGGGACGGACTACGAGCAGTACGTC. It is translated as CASSLGTGTDYEQYV.

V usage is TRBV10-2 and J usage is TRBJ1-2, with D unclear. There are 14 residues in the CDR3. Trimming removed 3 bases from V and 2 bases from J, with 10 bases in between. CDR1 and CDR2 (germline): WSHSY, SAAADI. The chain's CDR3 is CASSDPGINYGYTF. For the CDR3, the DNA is TGCGCCAGCAGTGATCCGGGAATAAACTATGGCTACACCTTC.

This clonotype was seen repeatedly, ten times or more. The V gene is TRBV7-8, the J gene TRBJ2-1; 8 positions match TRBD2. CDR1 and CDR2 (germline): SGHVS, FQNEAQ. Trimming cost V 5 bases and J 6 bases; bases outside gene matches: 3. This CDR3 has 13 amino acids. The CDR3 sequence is CASSPGLVNEQFF. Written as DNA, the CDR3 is TGTGCCAGCAGCCCGGGACTAGTCAATGAGCAGTTCTTC.

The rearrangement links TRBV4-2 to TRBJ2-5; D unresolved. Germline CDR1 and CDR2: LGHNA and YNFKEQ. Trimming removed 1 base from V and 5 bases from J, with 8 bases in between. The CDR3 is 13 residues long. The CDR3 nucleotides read TGTGCCAGCAGCCAAGCAAGGATGGAGACCCAGTACTTC. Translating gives CASSQARMETQYF.

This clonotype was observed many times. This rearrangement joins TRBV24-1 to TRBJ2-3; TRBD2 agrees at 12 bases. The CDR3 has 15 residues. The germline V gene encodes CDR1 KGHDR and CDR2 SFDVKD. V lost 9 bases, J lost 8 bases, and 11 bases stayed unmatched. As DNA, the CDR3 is TGTGCCACCCACCGACTAGCGGGAGCCCCCGGTACGCAGTATTTT. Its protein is CATHRLAGAPGTQYF.

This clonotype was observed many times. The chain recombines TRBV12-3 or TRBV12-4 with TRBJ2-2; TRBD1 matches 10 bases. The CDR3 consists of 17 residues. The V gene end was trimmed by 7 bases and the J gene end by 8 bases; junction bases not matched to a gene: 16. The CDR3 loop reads CASTPGQGRTGQGELFF. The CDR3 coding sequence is TGTGCCAGCACCCCGGGACAGGGGAGGACGGGGCAAGGGGAGCTGTTTTTT.

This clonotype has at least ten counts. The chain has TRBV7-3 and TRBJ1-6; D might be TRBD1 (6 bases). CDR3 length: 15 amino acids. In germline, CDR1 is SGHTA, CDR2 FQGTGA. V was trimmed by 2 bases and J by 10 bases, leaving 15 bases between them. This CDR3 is CASSLSRGARSPLHF. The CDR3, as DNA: TGTGCCAGCAGCTTATCTCGGGGGGCGCGATCACCCCTCCACTTT.

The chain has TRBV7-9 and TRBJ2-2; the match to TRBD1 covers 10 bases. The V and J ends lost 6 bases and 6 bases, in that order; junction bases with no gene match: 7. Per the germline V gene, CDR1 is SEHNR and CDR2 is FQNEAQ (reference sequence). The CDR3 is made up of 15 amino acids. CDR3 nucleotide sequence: TGTGCCAGCAGACCCGGACAGGGGGGGGCCGGGGAGCTGTTTTTT. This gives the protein CASRPGQGGAGELFF.

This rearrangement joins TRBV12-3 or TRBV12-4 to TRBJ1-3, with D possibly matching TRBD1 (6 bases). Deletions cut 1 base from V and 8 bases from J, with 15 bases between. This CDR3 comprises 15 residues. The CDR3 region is CASSLEGGSWDTIYF. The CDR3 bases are TGTGCCAGCAGTTTAGAAGGGGGAAGCTGGGACACCATATATTTT.

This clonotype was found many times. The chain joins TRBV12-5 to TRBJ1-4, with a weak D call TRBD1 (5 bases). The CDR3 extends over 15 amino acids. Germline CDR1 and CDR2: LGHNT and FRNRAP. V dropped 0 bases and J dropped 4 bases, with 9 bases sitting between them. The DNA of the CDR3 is TGTGCTAGTGGTTTGGTACATGGACATAATGAAAAACTGTTTTTT. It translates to CASGLVHGHNEKLFF.

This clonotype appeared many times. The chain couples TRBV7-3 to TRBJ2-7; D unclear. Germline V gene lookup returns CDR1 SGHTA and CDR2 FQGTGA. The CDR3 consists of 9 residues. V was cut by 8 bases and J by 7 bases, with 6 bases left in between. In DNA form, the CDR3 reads TGTGCCAGCCCAAGGGAGCAGTACTTC. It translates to CASPREQYF.

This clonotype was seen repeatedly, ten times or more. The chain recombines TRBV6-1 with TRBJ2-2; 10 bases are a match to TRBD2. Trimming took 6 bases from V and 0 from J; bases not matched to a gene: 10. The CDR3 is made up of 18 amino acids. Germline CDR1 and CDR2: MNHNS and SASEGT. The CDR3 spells CASRPTSGKVPNTGELFF. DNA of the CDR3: TGTGCCAGCAGGCCCACTAGCGGGAAAGTTCCGAACACCGGGGAGCTGTTTTTT.

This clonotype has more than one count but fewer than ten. The CDR3, as DNA: TGTGCCAGCAGCCCCCAGGGGGGCGGGATACGCGACAATGAGCAGTTCTTC. Translating gives CASSPQGGGIRDNEQFF. The chain combines TRBV13 with TRBJ2-1; weak D call: TRBD1 (7 bases). The CDR3 sequence is 17 residues long. From germline, CDR1 is PRHDT and CDR2 FYEKMQ (reference sequence). Deletions cut 5 bases from V and 5 bases from J, with 22 bases between.

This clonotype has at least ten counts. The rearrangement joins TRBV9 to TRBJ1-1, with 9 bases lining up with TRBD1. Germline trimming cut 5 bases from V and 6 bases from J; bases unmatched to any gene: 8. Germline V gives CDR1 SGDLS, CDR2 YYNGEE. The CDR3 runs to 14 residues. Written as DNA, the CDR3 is TGTGCCAGCAGTTTGGGGACAGGGAGCGCTGAAGCTTTCTTT. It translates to CASSLGTGSAEAFF. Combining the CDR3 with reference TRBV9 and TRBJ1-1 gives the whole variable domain DSGVTQTPKHLITATGQRVTLRCSPRSGDLSVYWYQQSLDQGLQFLIQYYNGEERAKGNILERFSAQQFPDLHSELNLSSLELGDSALYFCASSLGTGSAEAFFGQGTRLTVV.

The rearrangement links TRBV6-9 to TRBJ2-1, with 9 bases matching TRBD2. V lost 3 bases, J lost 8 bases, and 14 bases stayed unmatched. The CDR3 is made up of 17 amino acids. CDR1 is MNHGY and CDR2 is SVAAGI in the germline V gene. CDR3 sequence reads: CASSYPRLAVRVDEQFF. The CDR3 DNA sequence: TGTGCCAGCAGTTACCCACGACTAGCGGTAAGGGTGGATGAGCAGTTCTTC.

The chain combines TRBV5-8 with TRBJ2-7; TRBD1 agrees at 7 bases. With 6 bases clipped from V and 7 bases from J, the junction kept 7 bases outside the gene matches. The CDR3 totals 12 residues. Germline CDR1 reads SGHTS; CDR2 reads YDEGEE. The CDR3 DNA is TGTGCCAGCACCTTCGGACAGGTTGAGCAGTACGTC. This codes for CASTFGQVEQYV.

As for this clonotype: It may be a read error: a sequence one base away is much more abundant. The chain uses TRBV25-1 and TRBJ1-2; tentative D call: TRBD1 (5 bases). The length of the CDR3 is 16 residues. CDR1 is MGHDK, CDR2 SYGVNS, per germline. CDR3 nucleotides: TGTGCCGGCAGTGAAACCGGGGCGCCTTCTAACTATGGCTACACCTTC. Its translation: CAGSETGAPSNYGYTF.

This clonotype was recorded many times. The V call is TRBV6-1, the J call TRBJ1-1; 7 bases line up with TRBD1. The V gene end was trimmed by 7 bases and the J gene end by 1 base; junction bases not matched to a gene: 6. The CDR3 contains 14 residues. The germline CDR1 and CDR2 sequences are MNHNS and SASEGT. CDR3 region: CASNNGQENTEAFF. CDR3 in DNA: TGTGCCAGCAACAACGGACAGGAGAACACTGAAGCTTTCTTT.

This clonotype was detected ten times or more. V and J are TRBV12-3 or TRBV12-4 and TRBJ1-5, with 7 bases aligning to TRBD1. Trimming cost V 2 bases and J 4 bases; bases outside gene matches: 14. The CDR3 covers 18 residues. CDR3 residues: CASSLKPRDSGLNQPQHF. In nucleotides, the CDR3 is TGTGCCAGCAGTTTAAAGCCCCGGGACAGCGGGCTAAATCAGCCCCAGCATTTT.

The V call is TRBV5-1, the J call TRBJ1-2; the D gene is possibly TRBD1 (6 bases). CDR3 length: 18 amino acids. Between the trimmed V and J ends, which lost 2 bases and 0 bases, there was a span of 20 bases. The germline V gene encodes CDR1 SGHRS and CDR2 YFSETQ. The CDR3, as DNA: TGCGCCAGCAGCTTTATATACAGGGACCGGCTTTCTAACTATGGCTACACCTTC. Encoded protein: CASSFIYRDRLSNYGYTF.